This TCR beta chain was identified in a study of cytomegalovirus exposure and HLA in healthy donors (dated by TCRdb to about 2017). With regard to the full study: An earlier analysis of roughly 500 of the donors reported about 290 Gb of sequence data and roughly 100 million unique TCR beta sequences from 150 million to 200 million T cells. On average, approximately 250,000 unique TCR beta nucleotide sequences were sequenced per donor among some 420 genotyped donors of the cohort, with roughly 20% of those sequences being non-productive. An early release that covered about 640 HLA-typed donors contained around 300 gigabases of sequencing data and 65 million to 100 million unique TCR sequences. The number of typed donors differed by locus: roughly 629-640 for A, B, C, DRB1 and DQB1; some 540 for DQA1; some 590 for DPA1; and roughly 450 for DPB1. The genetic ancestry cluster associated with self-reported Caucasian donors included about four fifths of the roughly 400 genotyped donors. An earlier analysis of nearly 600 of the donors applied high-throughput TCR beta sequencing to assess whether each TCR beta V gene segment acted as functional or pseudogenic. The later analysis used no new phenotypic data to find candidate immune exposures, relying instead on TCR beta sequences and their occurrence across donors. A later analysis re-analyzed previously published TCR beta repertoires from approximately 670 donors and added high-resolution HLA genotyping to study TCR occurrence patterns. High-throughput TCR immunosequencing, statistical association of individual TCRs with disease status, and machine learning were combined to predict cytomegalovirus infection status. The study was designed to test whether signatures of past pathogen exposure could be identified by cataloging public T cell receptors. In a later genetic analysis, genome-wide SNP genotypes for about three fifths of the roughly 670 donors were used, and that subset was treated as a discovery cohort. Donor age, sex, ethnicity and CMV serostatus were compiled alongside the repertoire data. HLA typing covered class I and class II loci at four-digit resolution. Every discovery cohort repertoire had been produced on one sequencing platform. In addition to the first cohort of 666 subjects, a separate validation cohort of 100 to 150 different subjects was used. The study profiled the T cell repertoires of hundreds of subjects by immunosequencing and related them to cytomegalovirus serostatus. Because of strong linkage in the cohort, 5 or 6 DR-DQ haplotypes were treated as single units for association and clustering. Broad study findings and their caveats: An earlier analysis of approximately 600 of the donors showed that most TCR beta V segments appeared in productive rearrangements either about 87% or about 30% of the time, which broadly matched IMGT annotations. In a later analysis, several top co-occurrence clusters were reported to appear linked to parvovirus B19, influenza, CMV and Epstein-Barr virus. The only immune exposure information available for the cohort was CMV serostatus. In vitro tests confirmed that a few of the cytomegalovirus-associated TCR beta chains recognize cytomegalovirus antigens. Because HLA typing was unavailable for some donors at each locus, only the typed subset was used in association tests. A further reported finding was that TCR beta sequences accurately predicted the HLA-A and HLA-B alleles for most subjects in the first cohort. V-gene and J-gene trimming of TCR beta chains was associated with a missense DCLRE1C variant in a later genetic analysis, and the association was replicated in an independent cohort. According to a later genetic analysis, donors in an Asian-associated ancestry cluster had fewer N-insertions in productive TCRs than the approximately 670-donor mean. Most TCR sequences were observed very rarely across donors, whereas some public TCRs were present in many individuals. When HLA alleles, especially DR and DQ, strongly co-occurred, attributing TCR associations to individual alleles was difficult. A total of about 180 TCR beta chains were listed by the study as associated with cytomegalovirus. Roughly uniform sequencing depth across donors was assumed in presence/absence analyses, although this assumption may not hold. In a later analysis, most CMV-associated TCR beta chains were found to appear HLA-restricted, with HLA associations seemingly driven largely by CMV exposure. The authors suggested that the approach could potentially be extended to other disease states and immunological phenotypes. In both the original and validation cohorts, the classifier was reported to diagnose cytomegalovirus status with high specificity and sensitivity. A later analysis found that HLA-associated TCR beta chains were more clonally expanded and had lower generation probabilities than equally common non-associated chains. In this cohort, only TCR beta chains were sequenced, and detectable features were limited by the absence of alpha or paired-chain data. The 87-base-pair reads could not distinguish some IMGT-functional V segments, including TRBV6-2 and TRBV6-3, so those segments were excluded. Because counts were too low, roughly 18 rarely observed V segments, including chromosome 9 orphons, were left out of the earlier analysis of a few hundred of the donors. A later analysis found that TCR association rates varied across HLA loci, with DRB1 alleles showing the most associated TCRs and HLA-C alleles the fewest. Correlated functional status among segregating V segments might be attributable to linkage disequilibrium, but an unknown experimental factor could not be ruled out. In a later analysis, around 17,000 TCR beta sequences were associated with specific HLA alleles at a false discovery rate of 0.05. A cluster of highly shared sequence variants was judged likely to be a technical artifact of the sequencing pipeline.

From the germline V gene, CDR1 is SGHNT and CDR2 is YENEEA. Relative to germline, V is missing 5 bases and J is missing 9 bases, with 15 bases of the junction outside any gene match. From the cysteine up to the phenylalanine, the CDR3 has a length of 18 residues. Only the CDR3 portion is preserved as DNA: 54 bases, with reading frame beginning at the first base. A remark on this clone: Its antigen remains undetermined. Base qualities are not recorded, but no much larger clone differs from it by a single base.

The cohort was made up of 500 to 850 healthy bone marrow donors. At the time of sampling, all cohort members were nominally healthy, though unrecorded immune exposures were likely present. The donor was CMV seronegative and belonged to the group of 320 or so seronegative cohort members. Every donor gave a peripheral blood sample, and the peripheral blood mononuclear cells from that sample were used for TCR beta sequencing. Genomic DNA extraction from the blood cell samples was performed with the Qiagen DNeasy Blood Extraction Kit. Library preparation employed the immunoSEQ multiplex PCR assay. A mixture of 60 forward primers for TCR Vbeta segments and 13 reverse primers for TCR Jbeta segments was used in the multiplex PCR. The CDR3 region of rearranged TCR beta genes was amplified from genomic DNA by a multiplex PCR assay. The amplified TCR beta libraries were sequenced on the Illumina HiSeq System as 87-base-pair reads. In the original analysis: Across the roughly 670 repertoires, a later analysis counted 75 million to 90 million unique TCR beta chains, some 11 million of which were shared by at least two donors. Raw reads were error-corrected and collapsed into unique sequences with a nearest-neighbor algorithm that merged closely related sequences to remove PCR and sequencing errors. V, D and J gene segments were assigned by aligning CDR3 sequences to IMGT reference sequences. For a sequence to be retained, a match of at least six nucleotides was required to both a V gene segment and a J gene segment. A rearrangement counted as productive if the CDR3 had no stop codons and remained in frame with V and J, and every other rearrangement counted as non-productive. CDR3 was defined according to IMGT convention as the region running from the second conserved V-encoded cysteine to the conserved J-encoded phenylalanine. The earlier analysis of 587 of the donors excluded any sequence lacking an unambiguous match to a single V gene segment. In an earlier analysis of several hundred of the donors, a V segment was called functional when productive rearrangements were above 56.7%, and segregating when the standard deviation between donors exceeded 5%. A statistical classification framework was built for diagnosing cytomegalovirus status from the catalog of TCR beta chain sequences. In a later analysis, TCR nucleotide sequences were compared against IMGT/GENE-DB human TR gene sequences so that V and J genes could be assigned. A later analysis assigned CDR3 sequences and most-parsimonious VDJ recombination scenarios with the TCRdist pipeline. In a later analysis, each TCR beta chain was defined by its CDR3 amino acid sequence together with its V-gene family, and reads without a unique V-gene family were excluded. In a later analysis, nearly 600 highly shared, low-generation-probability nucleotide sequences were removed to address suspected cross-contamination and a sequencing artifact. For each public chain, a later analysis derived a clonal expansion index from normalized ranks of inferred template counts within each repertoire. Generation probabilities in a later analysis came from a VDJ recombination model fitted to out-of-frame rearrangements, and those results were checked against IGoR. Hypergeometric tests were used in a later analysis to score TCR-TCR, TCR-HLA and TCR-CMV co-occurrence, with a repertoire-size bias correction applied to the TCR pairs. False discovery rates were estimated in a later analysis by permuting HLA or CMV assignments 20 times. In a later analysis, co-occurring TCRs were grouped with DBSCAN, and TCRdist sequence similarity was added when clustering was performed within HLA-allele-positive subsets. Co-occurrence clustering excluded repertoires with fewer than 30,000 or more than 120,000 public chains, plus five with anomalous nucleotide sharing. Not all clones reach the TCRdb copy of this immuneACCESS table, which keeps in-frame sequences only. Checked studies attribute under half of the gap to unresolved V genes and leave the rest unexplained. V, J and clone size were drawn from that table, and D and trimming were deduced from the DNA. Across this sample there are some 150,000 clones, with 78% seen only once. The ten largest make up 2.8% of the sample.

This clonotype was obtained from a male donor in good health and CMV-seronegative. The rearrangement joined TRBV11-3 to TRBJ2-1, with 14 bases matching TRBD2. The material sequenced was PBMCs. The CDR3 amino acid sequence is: CASSPTRLAGGPPVEQFF. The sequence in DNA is TGTGCCAGCAGCCCCACCAGACTAGCGGGAGGGCCTCCCGTTGAGCAGTTCTTC.